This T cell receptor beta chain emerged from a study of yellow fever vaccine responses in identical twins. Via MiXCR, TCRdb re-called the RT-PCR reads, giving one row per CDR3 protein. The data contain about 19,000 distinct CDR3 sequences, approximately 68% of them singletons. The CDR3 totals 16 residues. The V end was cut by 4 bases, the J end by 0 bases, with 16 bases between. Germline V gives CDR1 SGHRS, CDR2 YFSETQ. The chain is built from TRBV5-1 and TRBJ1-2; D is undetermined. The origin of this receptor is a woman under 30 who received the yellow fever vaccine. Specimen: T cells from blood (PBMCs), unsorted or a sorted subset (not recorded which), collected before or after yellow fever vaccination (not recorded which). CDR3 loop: CASSILDDPTNYGYTF. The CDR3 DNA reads TGCGCCAGCAGCATATTAGACGATCCAACTAACTATGGCTACACCTTC.